Listed below are T cell receptor beta chains from one sample, sequenced in a study of blood T cell repertoires in COVID-19. Here immunoSEQ multiplex PCR was the method, and the copy in TCRdb shows in-frame clones only, minus some. The sample includes 150,000 to 200,000 clones, roughly nine tenths of them seen just once. The sequenced sample was peripheral blood. The source is a man aged 60 to 69 with acute or convalescent COVID-19. The conserved cysteine and the conserved F or W are not part of the CDR3 here. A row's size may be missing; if present it is once, few, many or a size class.

v_call	clone_size	j_call	cdr3_aa
TRBV7-2	-	TRBJ1-1	ASSLVDRNTEAF
TRBV19	-	TRBJ1-3	ASKDSSSGNTIY
TRBV3-1/TRBV3-2	-	TRBJ2-1	ASSLGTGGYNEQF
TRBV19	-	TRBJ2-2	ASSITGIGELF
TRBV7-2	-	TRBJ1-5	ASSLVGGGFQPQH
TRBV4-1	-	TRBJ1-2	ASSQPARGSYGYT
TRBV28	-	TRBJ2-3	ASSPPGYTQY
TRBV11-2	-	TRBJ1-1	ASRTGVNTEAF
TRBV7-2	-	TRBJ1-1	ASSRNRANTEAF
TRBV29-1	-	TRBJ1-1	SVENNGNTEAF
TRBV19	-	TRBJ1-1	ASRAGVGDTEAF
TRBV5-1	-	TRBJ1-1	ASSLRGTGDEAF
TRBV5-4	-	TRBJ1-5	ASSSYGDSLPQH
TRBV11-2	-	TRBJ1-2	ASSRQGQGYGYT
TRBV5-6	-	TRBJ2-7	ASSLVDRESNEQY
TRBV19	-	TRBJ2-5	ASSNPGQGKEETQY
TRBV5-1	-	TRBJ2-3	ASSWTGGAADTQY
TRBV29-1	-	TRBJ2-7	SVGGRSHEQY
TRBV13	few	TRBJ1-4	ASSSRGQGSEKLF
TRBV19	once	TRBJ1-1	ASSPVDSEAF
TRBV7-2	-	TRBJ2-4	ASSTLGGSSENIQY